This TCR beta chain was identified in a study of blood T cell repertoires in COVID-19. As for the study in general: Samples representing acute and convalescent COVID-19 were sourced from the United States, Italy and Spain. Sample material is recorded as cDNA or gDNA derived from T cells, B-cell-depleted T cells, or PBMCs.

Trimming removed 6 bases from V and 6 bases from J; junction bases left unmatched: 7. The CDR3 contains 14 residues. Germline CDR1 MGHDK, CDR2 SYGVNS. In the study's own analysis: Reference gene primers were amplified, and this amplification served to estimate nucleated cell counts. Repertoires were generated with immunoSEQ multiplex PCR, while TCRdb's copy carries only in-frame clones and drops some. The V and J calls and clone size come from that table; D and trimming were worked out from the DNA. The sample shows under 200,000 clones, around 80% of them seen only once. The sequencing input was peripheral blood. The clonotype comes from a young man with active or convalescent COVID-19. The J gene is TRBJ1-4, the V gene TRBV25-1; 7 nucleotides match TRBD1. In nucleotides, the CDR3 is TGTGCCAGCAGAGGACAGGAGGGTTATGAAAAACTGTTTTTT. Translated: CASRGQEGYEKLFF.